The source of this T cell receptor beta chain is a study of regulatory T cells in long-lasting Graves disease (dated by TCRdb to the early 2020s). Context from the whole study: Antithyroid drugs had been taken for less than 3 months by newly diagnosed Graves' disease patients. This study used TCR sequencing and RNA sequencing of peripheral blood to compare persistent Graves' disease patients against newly diagnosed Graves' disease patients. The study was conducted in China and was registered as a clinical trial. A total of around 33 samples underwent TCR sequencing, from roughly 13 patients with persistent Graves' disease and 20 or so patients with newly diagnosed Graves' disease.

Study-level results and caveats: The authors noted that the small sample size was a limitation that may lower accuracy. Only the TCR beta chain was sequenced and analyzed. Only peripheral blood was studied, because thyroid tissue, the primary lesion, was inaccessible. Compared with newly diagnosed patients, persistent Graves' disease patients had lower TCR Shannon entropy and fewer highly expanded clones, which suggests clonal expansion. A larger number of public clonotypes was shared among persistent patients (fewer than 3,000) than among newly diagnosed patients (around 970). Persistent disease showed preferential use of TRBV28, TRBJ1-2 and TRBJ2-5, whereas newly diagnosed disease favored TRBV20-1 and TRBJ2-1.

Library creation used multiplex PCR. TCRdb records Illumina HiSeq 4000 as the sequencer. CDR3 regions were amplified by Arm-PCR with iRepertoire HTBI primers to construct TCR beta libraries. PCR products were gel purified before sequencing. From the authors' description of their analysis: Gene usage analysis of CDR3 amino acid clonotypes relied on the 55 to 80 TRBV and 12 to 15 TRBJ segments identified across samples. COPE and FqMerger were used to merge filtered high-quality paired reads into contigs. BLAST was used to align contigs to IMGT TRBV, TRBD and TRBJ reference genes, and CDR3 was defined according to IMGT. Highly expanded clones were defined as clonotypes with a frequency above 0.1%. Shannon entropy served as the measure of repertoire diversity, while the Gini coefficient captured V-J evenness. Clonotypes shared by more than one individual were considered public. TCRdb trimmed the raw reads at Q25, called clones with MiXCR and kept productive beta chains. Records with the same CDR3 protein are collapsed into one entry carrying the most frequent genes and DNA. In this record, the V and J calls reflect TCRdb's handling and not the investigators' own analysis. Across this sample there are about 320,000 distinct CDR3 sequences, with approximately 20% seen only once. About 38% of the sample comes from the top ten.

This clonotype was detected many times. Its antigen target is currently unknown. Per-base quality was not reported, and no clone a single base away is much larger than it. Interpreted using the paper, the time point label stands for: newly diagnosed GD, antithyroid drugs for less than 3 months. For both TCR sequencing and RNA sequencing, RNA was extracted from PBMCs in TRIzol. The diagnosis of Graves' disease followed American Thyroid Association guidelines. The patients came from an endocrinology department in Xi'an, China. Each patient gave about 9.1 milliliters of peripheral blood, collected in an EDTA anticoagulant tube. PBMCs were isolated by Ficoll Paque Plus density gradient separation without further T cell sorting. RNA quality was checked with an Agilent 2100 Bioanalyzer and agarose gel, and concentration with a NanoDrop 2000. The CDR3 goes from the cysteine to the phenylalanine over 16 residues. CDR3 DNA only is kept here, 48 bases in frame from base 1. V is cut by 6 bases and J by 4 bases, and the space between the germline ends is 19 bases. As encoded in the germline V gene, CDR1 is LGHNT while CDR2 is FRNRAP.

The chain uses TRBV12-5 and TRBJ1-3, and possibly TRBD1, on 6 matching bases. This sequence was found in a female donor with Graves disease. The specimen comprised peripheral blood mononuclear cells (PBMCs), sampled at new diagnosis, from a patient treated with antithyroid drugs. The sequenced DNA: TGTGCTAGTGGCCCCGGGGGGCCGTCGAGGGGAAACACCATATATTTT. The encoded protein is CASGPGGPSRGNTIYF.